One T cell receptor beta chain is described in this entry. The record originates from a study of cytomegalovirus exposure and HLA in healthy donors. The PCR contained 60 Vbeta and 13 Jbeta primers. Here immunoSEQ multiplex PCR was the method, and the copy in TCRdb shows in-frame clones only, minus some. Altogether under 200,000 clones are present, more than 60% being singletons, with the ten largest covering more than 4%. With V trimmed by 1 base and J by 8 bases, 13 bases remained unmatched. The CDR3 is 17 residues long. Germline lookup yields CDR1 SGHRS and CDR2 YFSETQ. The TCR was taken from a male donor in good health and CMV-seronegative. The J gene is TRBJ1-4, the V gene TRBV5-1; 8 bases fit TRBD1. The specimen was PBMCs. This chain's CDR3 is CASSLRGPGQVNEKLFF. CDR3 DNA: TGCGCCAGCAGCTTGCGTGGGCCGGGACAGGTTAACGAAAAACTGTTTTTT.